These 24 T cell receptor beta chains came from one sample sequenced in a study of blood T cell repertoires in COVID-19. Sequencing was performed with immunoSEQ multiplex PCR; in TCRdb, only in-frame clones are kept and a portion is missing. This sample yields some 20,000 clones, of which roughly nine tenths are seen a single time; around 9.9% belongs to the top ten. Sequenced sample: peripheral blood. The source is a human donor in a cohort sampled during active COVID-19.

CDR3 region: CASSPQTAYEQYF. As DNA, the CDR3 is TGTGCCAGCTCCCCCCAGACTGCCTACGAGCAGTACTTC. This chain joins TRBV18 and TRBJ2-7; the D is unclear. Germline lookup yields CDR1 KGHSH and CDR2 LQKENI. Deletions cut 6 bases from V and 2 bases from J, with 11 bases between. The CDR3 loop spans 13 amino acids.

The chain uses TRBV7-3 and TRBJ2-2; 7 nucleotides align to TRBD1. This CDR3 contains 16 residues. Looked up from germline, CDR1 is SGHTA and CDR2 is FQGTGA. The V and J ends lost 5 bases and 4 bases, in that order; junction bases with no gene match: 10. CDR3 sequence reads: CASSPTGLTSTGELFF. The DNA for the CDR3 is TGTGCCAGCAGCCCGACAGGGCTAACAAGCACCGGGGAGCTGTTTTTT.

V gene TRBV3-1 (or the pseudogene TRBV3-2) combines with J gene TRBJ2-1, with 12 bases fitting TRBD2. Germline-derived CDR1 and CDR2 are LGHDT and YNNKEL (reference sequence). The J segment lost 6 bases and the V segment lost 4 bases, leaving 4 bases of the junction unmatched. The CDR3 runs to 15 residues. The chain's CDR3 is CASSLRTSGANEQFF. The CDR3 DNA reads TGTGCCAGCAGCCTTCGGACTAGCGGGGCCAATGAGCAGTTCTTC.

This clone was detected only once. The gene calls are TRBV7-9 and TRBJ1-2, with 7 bases fitting TRBD1. Trimming cost V 5 bases and J 8 bases; bases outside gene matches: 8. Germline V gene lookup returns CDR1 SEHNR and CDR2 FQNEAQ (reference sequence). CDR3 length: 13 amino acids. The CDR3 bases are TGTGCCAGCAGCGAAGACAGGGTTGGCGGCTACACCTTC. It translates to CASSEDRVGGYTF.

This clone occurred once. V usage is TRBV7-2 and J usage is TRBJ1-2; a possible D gene is TRBD1 (5 bases). The V gene lost 0 bases and the J gene lost 3 bases, with 11 bases spanning the gap. This CDR3 has 15 residues. CDR1 is SGHTA and CDR2 is FQGNSA in the germline V gene. CDR3 protein: CASSLAGRGDYGYTF. In DNA, the CDR3 is TGTGCCAGCAGCTTAGCGGGGCGGGGAGACTATGGCTACACCTTC.

The chain is built from TRBV15 and TRBJ2-5, with D tentatively TRBD2 (6 bases). Per the germline V gene, CDR1 is LNHNV and CDR2 is YYDKDF (reference sequence). V dropped 0 bases and J dropped 5 bases, with 16 bases sitting between them. CDR3 length equals 16 residues. CDR3 DNA sequence: TGTGCCACCAGCAGAGACCGAACGGGGGTCGGGGAGACCCAGTACTTC. Translating gives CATSRDRTGVGETQYF.

The chain employs TRBV6-5 and TRBJ2-7; 10 bases match TRBD2. This CDR3 comprises 15 residues. With V trimmed by 4 bases and J by 2 bases, 5 bases remained unmatched. Germline CDR1 is MNHEY and CDR2 is SVGAGI. CDR3 amino acids: CASSSLAGVAYEQYF. The CDR3 region has the DNA TGTGCCAGCAGTTCCCTAGCGGGAGTGGCCTACGAGCAGTACTTC.

The chain employs TRBV11-2 and TRBJ1-3; D is unclear. The CDR3 consists of 12 residues. Germline loops: CDR1 SGHAT, CDR2 FQNNGV. Trimming stripped 8 bases from V and 4 bases from J, with 9 bases between. The chain's CDR3 is CASRPGGNTIYF. CDR3 DNA: TGTGCCAGCCGCCCTGGCGGAAACACCATATATTTT. Full variable domain (remainder filled in from reference TRBV11-2 and TRBJ1-3): EAGVAQSPRYKIIEKRQSVAFWCNPISGHATLYWYQQILGQGPKLLIQFQNNGVVDDSQLPKDRFSAERLKGVDSTLKIQPAKLEDSAVYLCASRPGGNTIYFGEGSWLTVV.

The CDR3 is CASSFDRGKPDTQYF. CDR3 DNA: TGTGCCAGCAGCTTCGACAGGGGGAAGCCAGATACGCAGTATTTT. V and J are TRBV5-4 and TRBJ2-3, with 9 bases identical to TRBD1. The CDR3 contains 15 residues. Trimming cost V 2 bases and J 4 bases; bases outside gene matches: 5. CDR1 and CDR2 from the germline V gene are SGHNT and YYREEE (reference sequence).

By share, this clone ranks as medium-sized (0.01 to 0.1%). This sequence joins TRBV10-2 and TRBJ1-5; TRBD1 agrees at 9 bases. Germline assignment: CDR1 WSHSY and CDR2 SAAADI. The trim removed 0 bases at V and 5 bases at J, leaving 2 bases unmatched. The CDR3 is made up of 15 amino acids. CDR3 amino acids: CASSESRDRDQPQHF. The CDR3 DNA is TGCGCCAGCAGTGAGTCAAGGGACAGGGATCAGCCCCAGCATTTT.

The chain uses TRBV24-1 and TRBJ2-3; TRBD2 matches at 13 bases. The germline V gene has CDR1 KGHDR and CDR2 SFDVKD. This CDR3 has 16 amino acids. Germline trimming cut 3 bases from V and 6 bases from J; bases unmatched to any gene: 5. CDR3 region: CATSDSRTSGSDTQYF. The CDR3 DNA follows: TGTGCCACCAGTGATAGCAGGACTAGCGGGAGTGATACGCAGTATTTT.

V is TRBV24-1 and J is TRBJ2-7, with 10 positions matching TRBD2. The germline V gene encodes CDR1 KGHDR and CDR2 SFDVKD. The trim removed 4 bases at V and 7 bases at J, leaving 12 bases unmatched. The CDR3 contains 16 residues. CDR3 nucleotides: TGTGCCACCAGTGACTCTATAGCGGGAGGACGCTCAGAGCAGTACTTC. Its protein is CATSDSIAGGRSEQYF.

Only one count was recorded for this clone. J is TRBJ1-4 and V is TRBV28; D unresolved. Germline loops: CDR1 MDHEN, CDR2 SYDVKM. The length of the CDR3 is 13 residues. V lost 5 bases and J 4 bases, leaving 8 bases between the germline ends. The CDR3 DNA is TGTGCCAGCAGTAACAGAGATAATGAAAAACTGTTTTTT. Its translation is CASSNRDNEKLFF.

This chain links TRBV3-1 (or the pseudogene TRBV3-2) with TRBJ2-5; 8 bases fit TRBD2. The CDR3 length is 15 residues. CDR1 and CDR2 from the germline V gene are LGHDT and YNNKEL (reference sequence). The V gene end was trimmed by 9 bases and the J gene end by 7 bases; junction bases not matched to a gene: 16. The CDR3 nucleotides are TGTGCCAGTACAACGAAGGCGGGAGGATCTGGGACCCAGTACTTC. This gives the protein CASTTKAGGSGTQYF.

V and J are TRBV2 and TRBJ1-2, with D uncertain. Trimming removed 7 bases at V and 7 bases at J, with 22 bases between. The CDR3 has 15 amino acids. In germline, CDR1 is SNHLY, CDR2 FYNNEI. CDR3 DNA: TGTGCCAGCATCGGAACTCCGGGTGTGAAAAGTGGCTACACCTTC. It codes for CASIGTPGVKSGYTF.

The chain employs TRBV30 and TRBJ1-6; D is possibly TRBD1 (6 bases). The CDR3 has 14 amino acids. The V end lost 0 bases, the J end lost 7 bases, and 10 bases lay between the germline ends. Germline V gene sequence: CDR1 GTSNPN, CDR2 SVGIG (reference sequence). CDR3 sequence: CAWSVSRGNSPLHF. The CDR3 DNA follows: TGTGCCTGGAGTGTTAGCAGGGGAAATTCACCCCTCCACTTT.

The chain recombines TRBV21-1 with TRBJ2-3; the DNA was not compared with TRBD2, the D call given in the table. TRBV21-1 is given as a pseudogene. CDR3 size: 19 residues. The CDR3 nucleotides read TGTGCCAGCAGCAAAGCGCCGCGGGGGGAGGTGTGGGGAGACGATACGCAGTATTTT. It translates to CASSKAPRGEVWGDDTQYF.

The chain has TRBV6-5 and TRBJ2-7; no clear D gene. This CDR3 has 14 residues. V was pared by 6 bases and J by 3 bases, with 15 bases between. Germline V gene sequence: CDR1 MNHEY, CDR2 SVGAGI. DNA of the CDR3: TGTGCCAGCAGCCACCCCGAGAGGTTCTACGAGCAGTACTTC. Its protein is CASSHPERFYEQYF.

The rearrangement links TRBV6-6 to TRBJ1-1, with D unclear. Looked up from germline, CDR1 is MNHNY and CDR2 is SVGAGI (reference sequence). The CDR3 is made up of 14 amino acids. V shed 2 bases and J shed 2 bases, with 9 bases lying between them. The CDR3 DNA follows: TGTGCCAGCAGTTACCAGGAACGTAACACTGAAGCTTTCTTT. It encodes CASSYQERNTEAFF.

CDR3 sequence reads: CASSRGGAGEETQYF. The CDR3 region has the DNA TGTGCCAGCTCGCGGGGGGGAGCGGGAGAAGAGACCCAGTACTTC. The V call is TRBV6-5, the J call TRBJ2-5; 9 nucleotides agree with TRBD2. With 8 bases clipped from V and 3 bases from J, the junction kept 10 bases outside the gene matches. Per germline, CDR1 MNHEY and CDR2 SVGAGI. The length of the CDR3 is 15 residues.

This chain uses TRBV15 with TRBJ1-5; D call uncertain. Germline values: CDR1 LNHNV, CDR2 YYDKDF (reference sequence). The CDR3 loop spans 15 amino acids. With 8 bases removed from V and 7 bases from J, the gap between germline ends came to 21 bases. Here the CDR3 reads CATQERVGAVQPQHF. The CDR3 DNA sequence: TGTGCCACCCAAGAGAGAGTTGGAGCCGTCCAGCCCCAGCATTTT.

The J gene is TRBJ2-3, the V gene TRBV27, with 7 nucleotides matching TRBD2. Trimming removed 2 bases from V and 4 bases from J; junction bases left unmatched: 3. CDR1 MNHEY and CDR2 SMNVEV come from the germline V gene (reference sequence). The CDR3 is 14 residues long. As DNA, the CDR3 is TGTGCCAGCAGTTTAAACGGGGGGTCAGATACGCAGTATTTT. It encodes CASSLNGGSDTQYF.

The rearrangement links TRBV2 to TRBJ2-1, with 8 bases that match TRBD2. Germline CDR1 is SNHLY and CDR2 is FYNNEI. The CDR3 is 15 residues long. Trimming at V came to 4 bases and at J to 8 bases, leaving 10 bases not matched to a gene. CDR3 sequence: CASSVDSGKFDEQFF. In DNA, the CDR3 is TGTGCCAGCAGTGTGGATAGCGGGAAATTCGATGAGCAGTTCTTC.

This chain connects TRBV15 to TRBJ1-5; a weak D match, TRBD1 (5 bases). CDR1 LNHNV and CDR2 YYDKDF come from the germline V gene (reference sequence). V dropped 6 bases and J dropped 3 bases, with 15 bases sitting between them. The CDR3 runs to 15 residues. DNA of the CDR3: TGTGCCACCAGGATGTGGGGGGGAAACAATCAGCCCCAGCATTTT. As protein: CATRMWGGNNQPQHF. Full variable domain (outside the CDR3, taken from reference TRBV15 and TRBJ1-5): DAMVIQNPRYQVTQFGKPVTLSCSQTLNHNVMYWYQQKSSQAPKLLFHYYDKDFNNEADTPDNFQSRRPNTSFCFLDIRSPGLGDTAMYLCATRMWGGNNQPQHFGDGTRLSIL.